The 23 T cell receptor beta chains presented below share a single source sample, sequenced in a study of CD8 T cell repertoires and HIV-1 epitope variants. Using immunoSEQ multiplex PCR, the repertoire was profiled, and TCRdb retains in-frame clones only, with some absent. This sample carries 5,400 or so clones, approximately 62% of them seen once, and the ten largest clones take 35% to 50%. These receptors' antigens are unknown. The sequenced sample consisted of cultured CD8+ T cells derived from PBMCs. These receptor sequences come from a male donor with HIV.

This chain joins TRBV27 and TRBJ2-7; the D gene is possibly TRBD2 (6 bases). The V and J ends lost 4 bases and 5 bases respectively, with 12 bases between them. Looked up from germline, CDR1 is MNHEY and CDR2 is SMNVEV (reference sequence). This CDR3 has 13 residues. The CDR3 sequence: CASSSDSSDEQYF. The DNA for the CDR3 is TGTGCCAGCAGTTCGGATTCTAGCGACGAGCAGTACTTC.

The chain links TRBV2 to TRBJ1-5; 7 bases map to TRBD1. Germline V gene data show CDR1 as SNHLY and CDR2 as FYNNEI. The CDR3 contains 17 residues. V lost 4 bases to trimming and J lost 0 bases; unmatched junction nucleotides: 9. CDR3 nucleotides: TGTGCCAGCAGTGGGTCCATGACAGGGACTAGCAATCAGCCCCAGCATTTT. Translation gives CASSGSMTGTSNQPQHF.

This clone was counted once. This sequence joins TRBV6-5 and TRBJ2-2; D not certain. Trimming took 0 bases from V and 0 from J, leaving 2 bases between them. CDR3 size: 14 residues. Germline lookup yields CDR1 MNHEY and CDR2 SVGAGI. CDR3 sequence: CASSYSPNTGELFF. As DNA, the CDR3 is TGTGCCAGCAGTTACTCCCCGAACACCGGGGAGCTGTTTTTT.

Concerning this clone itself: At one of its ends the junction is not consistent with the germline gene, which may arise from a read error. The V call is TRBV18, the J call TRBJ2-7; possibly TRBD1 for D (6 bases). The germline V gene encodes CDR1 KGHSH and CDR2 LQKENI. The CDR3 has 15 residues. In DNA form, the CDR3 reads TGTGCCAGCTCCCCACTCCCCGGGACATACTACGAGCAGTACTTC. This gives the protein CASSPLPGTYYEQYF.

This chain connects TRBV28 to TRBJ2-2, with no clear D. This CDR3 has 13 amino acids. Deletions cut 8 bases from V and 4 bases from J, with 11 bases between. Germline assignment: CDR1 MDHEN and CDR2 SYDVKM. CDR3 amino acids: CASSAISTGELFF. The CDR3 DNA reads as TGTGCCAGCTCTGCGATAAGCACCGGGGAGCTGTTTTTT.

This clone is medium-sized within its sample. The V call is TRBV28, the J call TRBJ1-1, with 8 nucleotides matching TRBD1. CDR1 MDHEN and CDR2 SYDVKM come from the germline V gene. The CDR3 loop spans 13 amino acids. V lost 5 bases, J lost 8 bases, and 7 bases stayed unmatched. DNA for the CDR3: TGTGCCAGCAGTCCCATTGGGACAGGAGAAGCTTTCTTT. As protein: CASSPIGTGEAFF.

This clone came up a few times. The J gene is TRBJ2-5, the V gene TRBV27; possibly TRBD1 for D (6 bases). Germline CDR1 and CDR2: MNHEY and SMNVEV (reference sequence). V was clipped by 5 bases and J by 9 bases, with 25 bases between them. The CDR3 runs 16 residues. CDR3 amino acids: CASSPLVGGSEGAQYF. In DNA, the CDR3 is TGTGCCAGCAGTCCACTCGTTGGGGGCTCCGAGGGGGCCCAGTACTTC.

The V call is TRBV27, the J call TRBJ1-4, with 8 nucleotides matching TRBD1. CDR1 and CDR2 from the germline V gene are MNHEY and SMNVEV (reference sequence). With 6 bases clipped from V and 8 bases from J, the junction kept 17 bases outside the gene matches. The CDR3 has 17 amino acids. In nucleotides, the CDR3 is TGTGCCAGCAGCTTGGTTGATACCGACAGGGGAAGAGAAAAACTGTTTTTT. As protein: CASSLVDTDRGREKLFF. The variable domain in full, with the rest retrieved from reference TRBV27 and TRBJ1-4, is EAQVTQNPRYLITVTGKKLTVTCSQNMNHEYMSWYRQDPGLGLRQIYYSMNVEVTDKGDVPEGYKVSRKEKRNFPLILESPSPNQTSLYFCASSLVDTDRGREKLFFGSGTQLSVL.

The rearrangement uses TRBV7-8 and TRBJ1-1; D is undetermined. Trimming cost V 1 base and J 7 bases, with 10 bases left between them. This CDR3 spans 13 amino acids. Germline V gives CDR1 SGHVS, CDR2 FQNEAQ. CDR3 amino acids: CASSLGPSDEAFF. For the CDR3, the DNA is TGTGCCAGCAGCTTAGGCCCGTCGGATGAAGCTTTCTTT.

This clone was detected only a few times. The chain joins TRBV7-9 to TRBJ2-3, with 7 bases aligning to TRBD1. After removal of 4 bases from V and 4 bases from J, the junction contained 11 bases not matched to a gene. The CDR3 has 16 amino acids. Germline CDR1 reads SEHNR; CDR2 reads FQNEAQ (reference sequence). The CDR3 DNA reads TGTGCCAGCAGCTCGCTAACAGGGGAACATCCAGATACGCAGTATTTT. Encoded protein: CASSSLTGEHPDTQYF.

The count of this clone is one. CDR3 nucleotide sequence: TGCGCCAGCAGCCACGCGTGGACAGCTGGTAATGAAAAACTGTTTTTT. Translated: CASSHAWTAGNEKLFF. This rearrangement joins TRBV4-3 to TRBJ1-4, with D possibly matching TRBD1 (6 bases). Germline V gene sequence: CDR1 LGHNA, CDR2 YSLEER. Trimming removed 3 bases at V and 4 bases at J, with 15 bases between. The CDR3 has 16 amino acids.

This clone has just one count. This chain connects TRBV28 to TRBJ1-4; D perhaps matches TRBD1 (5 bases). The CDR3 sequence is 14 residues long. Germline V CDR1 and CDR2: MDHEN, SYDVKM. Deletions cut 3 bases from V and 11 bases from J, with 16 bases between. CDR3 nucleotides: TGTGCCAGCAGTTTTTCTGGGGCCCGGGGGAAACTGTTTTTT. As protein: CASSFSGARGKLFF.

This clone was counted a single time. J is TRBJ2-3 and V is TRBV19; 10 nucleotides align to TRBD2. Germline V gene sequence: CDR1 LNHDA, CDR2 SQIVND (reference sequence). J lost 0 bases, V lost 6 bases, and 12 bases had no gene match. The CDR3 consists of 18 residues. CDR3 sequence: CASRGSGGLLPSTDTQYF. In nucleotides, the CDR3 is TGTGCCAGTAGAGGTAGCGGGGGGCTTTTACCTAGCACAGATACGCAGTATTTT.

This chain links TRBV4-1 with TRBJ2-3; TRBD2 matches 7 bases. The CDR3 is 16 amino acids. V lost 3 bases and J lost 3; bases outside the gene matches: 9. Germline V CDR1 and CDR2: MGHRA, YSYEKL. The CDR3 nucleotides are TGCGCCAGCAGCCAGTACGGGGGACTAATAACAGATACGCAGTATTTT. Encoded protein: CASSQYGGLITDTQYF.

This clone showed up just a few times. The CDR3 sequence: CAISGVGNTYEQYF. In DNA, the CDR3 is TGTGCCATCAGTGGGGTCGGGAATACCTACGAGCAGTACTTC. The gene calls are TRBV10-3 and TRBJ2-7, with D perhaps matching TRBD2 (5 bases). This CDR3 comprises 14 residues. Per the germline V gene, CDR1 is ENHRY and CDR2 is SYGVKD. Trimming left V 4 bases short and J 2 bases short, with 12 bases between.

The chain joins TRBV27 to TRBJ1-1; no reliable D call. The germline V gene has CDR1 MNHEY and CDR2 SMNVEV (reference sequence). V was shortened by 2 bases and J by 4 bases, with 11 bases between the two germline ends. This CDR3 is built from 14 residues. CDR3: CASSLASPVTEAFF. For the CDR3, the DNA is TGTGCCAGCAGTTTAGCCTCACCAGTCACTGAAGCTTTCTTT.

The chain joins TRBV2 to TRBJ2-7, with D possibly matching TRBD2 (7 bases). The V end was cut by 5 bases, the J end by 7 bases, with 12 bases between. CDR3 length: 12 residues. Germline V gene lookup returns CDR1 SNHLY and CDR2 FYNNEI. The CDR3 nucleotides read TGTGCCAGCAGTTTGGGGGGGCTGGAGCAGTACTTC. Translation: CASSLGGLEQYF.

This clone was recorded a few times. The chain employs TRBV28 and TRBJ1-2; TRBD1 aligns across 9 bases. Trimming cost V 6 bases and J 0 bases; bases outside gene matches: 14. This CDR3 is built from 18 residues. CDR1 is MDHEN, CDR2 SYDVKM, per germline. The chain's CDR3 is CASSRDPGQGPANYGYTF. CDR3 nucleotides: TGTGCCAGCAGCCGAGACCCGGGACAGGGCCCAGCTAACTATGGCTACACCTTC.

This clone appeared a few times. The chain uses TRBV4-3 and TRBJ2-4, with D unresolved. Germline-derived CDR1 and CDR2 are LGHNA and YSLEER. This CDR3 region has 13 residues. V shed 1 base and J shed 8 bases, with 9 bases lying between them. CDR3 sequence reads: CASSQGVSDIQYF. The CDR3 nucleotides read TGCGCCAGCAGCCAAGGGGTGTCGGACATTCAGTACTTC.

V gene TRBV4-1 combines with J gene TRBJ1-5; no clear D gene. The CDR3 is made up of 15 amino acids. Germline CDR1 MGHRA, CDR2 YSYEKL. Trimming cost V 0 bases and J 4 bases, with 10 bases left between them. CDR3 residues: CASSQEYGPNQPQHF. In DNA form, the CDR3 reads TGCGCCAGCAGCCAAGAATACGGCCCTAATCAGCCCCAGCATTTT.

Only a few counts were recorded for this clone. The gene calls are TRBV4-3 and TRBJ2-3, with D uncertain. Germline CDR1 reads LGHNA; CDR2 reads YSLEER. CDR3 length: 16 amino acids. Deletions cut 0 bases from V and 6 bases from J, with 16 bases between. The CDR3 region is CASSQDRPSRADTQYF. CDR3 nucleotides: TGCGCCAGCAGCCAAGACCGGCCCAGTAGGGCGGATACGCAGTATTTT.

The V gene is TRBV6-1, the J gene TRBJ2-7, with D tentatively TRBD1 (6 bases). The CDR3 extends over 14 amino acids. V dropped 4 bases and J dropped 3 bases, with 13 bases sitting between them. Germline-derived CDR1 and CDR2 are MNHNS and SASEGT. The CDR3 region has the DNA TGTGCCAGCAGTGCTCGGGACAACGGCTACGAGCAGTACTTC. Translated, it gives CASSARDNGYEQYF.

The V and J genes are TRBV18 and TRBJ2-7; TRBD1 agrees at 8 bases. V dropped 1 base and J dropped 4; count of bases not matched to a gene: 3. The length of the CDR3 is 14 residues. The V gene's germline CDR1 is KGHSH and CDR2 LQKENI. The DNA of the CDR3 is TGTGCCAGCTCACCACGGCAGGGGGCTTACGAGCAGTACTTC. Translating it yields CASSPRQGAYEQYF.